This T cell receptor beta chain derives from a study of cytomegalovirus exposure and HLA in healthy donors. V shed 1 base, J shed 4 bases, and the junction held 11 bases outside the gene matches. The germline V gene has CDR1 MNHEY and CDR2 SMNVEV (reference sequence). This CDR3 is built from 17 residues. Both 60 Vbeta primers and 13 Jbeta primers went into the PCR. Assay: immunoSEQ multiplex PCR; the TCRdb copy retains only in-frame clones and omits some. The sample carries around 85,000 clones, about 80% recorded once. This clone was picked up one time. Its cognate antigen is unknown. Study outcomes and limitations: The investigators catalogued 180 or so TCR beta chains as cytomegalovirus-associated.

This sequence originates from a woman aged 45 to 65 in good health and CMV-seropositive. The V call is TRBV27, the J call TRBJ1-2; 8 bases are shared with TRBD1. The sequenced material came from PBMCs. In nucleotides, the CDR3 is TGTGCCAGCAGTTTATTGGGCAGGGGGCCCTCCGCCTATGGCTACACCTTC. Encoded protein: CASSLLGRGPSAYGYTF.